Each of the 5 T cell receptor beta chains below was sequenced from the same sample in a study of OX40 agonist ivuxolimab in advanced cancers. Produced via immunoSEQ multiplex PCR; TCRdb's table is partial and in-frame only. The repertoire holds more than 65,000 clones, with more than 70% as singletons. Sequencing was performed on CD4+ or CD8+ T cells sorted from blood, taken in a trial of the OX40 agonist ivuxolimab. The receptor set was obtained from an adult with an advanced solid tumor such as melanoma, head and neck, liver or kidney cancer.

This clone was recorded once. The chain has TRBV27 and TRBJ1-2; possibly TRBD1 for D (6 bases). CDR1 MNHEY and CDR2 SMNVEV come from the germline V gene (reference sequence). CDR3 length equals 13 residues. Trimming pared 6 bases from V and 9 bases from J, leaving 17 bases between. The CDR3 here is CASSWGPGASYTF. CDR3 DNA: TGTGCCAGCAGCTGGGGACCGGGGGCCAGCTACACCTTC.

The gene calls are TRBV29-1 and TRBJ1-2; 8 bases match TRBD1. Germline V gene sequence: CDR1 SQVTM, CDR2 ANQGSEA. CDR3 length equals 14 residues. V shed 6 bases and J 5 bases; nucleotides not matched to a gene: 11. CDR3 coding DNA: TGCAGCGTCCGATTAGACAGGGGCGGATATGGCTACACCTTC. Amino acid sequence: CSVRLDRGGYGYTF.

J is TRBJ2-3 and V is TRBV27; maybe TRBD1 (5 bases). CDR1 is MNHEY, CDR2 SMNVEV, per germline (reference sequence). The CDR3 extends over 13 amino acids. V dropped 7 bases and J dropped 4 bases, with 12 bases sitting between them. CDR3 sequence reads: CASKKGAADTQYF. The CDR3 nucleotides are TGTGCCAGCAAAAAAGGGGCCGCAGATACGCAGTATTTT.

The chain recombines TRBV6-1 with TRBJ2-5; 12 nucleotides agree with TRBD2. This CDR3 spans 19 amino acids. V shed 4 bases, J shed 1 base, and the junction held 13 bases outside the gene matches. Germline lookup yields CDR1 MNHNS and CDR2 SASEGT. The CDR3 loop reads CASSGGRTSGKGTQETQYF. CDR3 nucleotide sequence: TGTGCCAGCAGTGGGGGGAGGACTAGCGGGAAGGGGACCCAAGAGACCCAGTACTTC.

This clone was counted a single time. The chain employs TRBV30 and TRBJ1-6; possible D gene TRBD1, 5 bases. Trimming took off 0 bases at V and 2 bases at J, with 20 bases between the two ends. The V gene's germline CDR1 is GTSNPN and CDR2 SVGIG (reference sequence). This CDR3 comprises 19 residues. CDR3 coding DNA: TGTGCCTGGAGTGTTGTTCGAGGGGCCCTGGGTCCCTATAATTCACCCCTCCACTTT. Protein sequence: CAWSVVRGALGPYNSPLHF.